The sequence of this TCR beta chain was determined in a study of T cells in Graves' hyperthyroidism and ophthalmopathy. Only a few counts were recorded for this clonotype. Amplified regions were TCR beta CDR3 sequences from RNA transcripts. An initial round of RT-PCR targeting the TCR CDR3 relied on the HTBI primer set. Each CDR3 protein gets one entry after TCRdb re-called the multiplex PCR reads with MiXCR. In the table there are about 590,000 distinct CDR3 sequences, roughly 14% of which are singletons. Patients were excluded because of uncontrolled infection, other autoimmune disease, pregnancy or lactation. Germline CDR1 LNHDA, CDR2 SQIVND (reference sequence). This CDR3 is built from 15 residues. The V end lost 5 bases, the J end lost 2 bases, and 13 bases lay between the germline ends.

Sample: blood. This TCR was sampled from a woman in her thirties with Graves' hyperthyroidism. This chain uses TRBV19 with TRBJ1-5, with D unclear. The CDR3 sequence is CASSGKIIGNQPQHF. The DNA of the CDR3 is TGTGCCAGTAGTGGCAAAATTATAGGCAATCAGCCCCAGCATTTT.